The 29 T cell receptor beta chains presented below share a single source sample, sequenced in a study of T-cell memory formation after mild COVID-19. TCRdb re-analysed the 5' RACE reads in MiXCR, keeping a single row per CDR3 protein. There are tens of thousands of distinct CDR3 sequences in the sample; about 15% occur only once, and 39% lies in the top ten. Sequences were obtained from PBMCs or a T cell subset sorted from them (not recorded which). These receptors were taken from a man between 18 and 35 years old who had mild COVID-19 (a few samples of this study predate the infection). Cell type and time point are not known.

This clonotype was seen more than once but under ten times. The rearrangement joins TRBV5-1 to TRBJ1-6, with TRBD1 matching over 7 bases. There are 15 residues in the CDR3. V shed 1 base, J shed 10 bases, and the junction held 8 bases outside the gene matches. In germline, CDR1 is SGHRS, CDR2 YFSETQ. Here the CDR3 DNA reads TGCGCCAGCAGCTTGACAGGGGCCGGGGGATCACCCCTCCACTTT. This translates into CASSLTGAGGSPLHF.

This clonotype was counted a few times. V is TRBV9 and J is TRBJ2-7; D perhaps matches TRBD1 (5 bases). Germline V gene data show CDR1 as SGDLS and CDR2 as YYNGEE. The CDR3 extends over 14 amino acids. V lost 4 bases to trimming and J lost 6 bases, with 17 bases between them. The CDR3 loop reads CASSPPGRGFEQYF. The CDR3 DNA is TGTGCCAGCAGCCCCCCCGGAAGGGGTTTCGAGCAGTACTTC.

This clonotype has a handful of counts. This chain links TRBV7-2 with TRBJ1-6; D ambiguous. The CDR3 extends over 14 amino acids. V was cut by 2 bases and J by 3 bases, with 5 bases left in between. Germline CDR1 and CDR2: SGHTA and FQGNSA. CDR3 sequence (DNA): TGTGCCAGCAGCTTATTGGGCTATAATTCACCCCTCCACTTT. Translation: CASSLLGYNSPLHF.

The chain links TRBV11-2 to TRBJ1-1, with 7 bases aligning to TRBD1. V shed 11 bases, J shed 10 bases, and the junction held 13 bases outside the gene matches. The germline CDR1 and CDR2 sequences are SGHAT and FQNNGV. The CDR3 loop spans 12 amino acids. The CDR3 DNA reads TGTGCCGCAAGAAACCTAGGGGGCTCAGCTTTCTTT. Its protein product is CAARNLGGSAFF.

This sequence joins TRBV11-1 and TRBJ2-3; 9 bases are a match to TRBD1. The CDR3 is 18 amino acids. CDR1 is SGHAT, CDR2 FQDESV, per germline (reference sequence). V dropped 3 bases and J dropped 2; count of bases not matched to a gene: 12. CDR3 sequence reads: CASSFPSGTGTVTDTQYF. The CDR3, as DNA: TGTGCCAGCAGCTTCCCGTCCGGGACAGGGACCGTCACAGATACGCAGTATTTT.

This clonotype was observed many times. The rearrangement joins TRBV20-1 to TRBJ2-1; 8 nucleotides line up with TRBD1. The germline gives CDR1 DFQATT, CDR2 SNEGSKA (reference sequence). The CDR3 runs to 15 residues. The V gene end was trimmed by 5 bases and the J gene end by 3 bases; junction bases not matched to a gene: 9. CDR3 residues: CSAPRTGTFYNEQFF. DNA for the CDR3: TGCAGTGCTCCCCGGACAGGGACTTTCTACAATGAGCAGTTCTTC.

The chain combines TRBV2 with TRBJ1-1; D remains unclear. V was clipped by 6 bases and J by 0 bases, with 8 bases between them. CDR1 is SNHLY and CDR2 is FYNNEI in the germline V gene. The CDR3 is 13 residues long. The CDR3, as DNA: TGTGCCAGCAGCCCTGGCATGAACACTGAAGCTTTCTTT. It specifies CASSPGMNTEAFF.

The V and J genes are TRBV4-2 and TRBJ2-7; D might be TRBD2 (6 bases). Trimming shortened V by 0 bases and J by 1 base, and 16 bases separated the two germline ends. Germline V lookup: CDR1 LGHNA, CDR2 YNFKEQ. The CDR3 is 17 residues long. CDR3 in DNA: TGTGCCAGCAGCCAAGACGGTCCCGGGACTGAGTCCTACGAGCAGTACTTC. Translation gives CASSQDGPGTESYEQYF.

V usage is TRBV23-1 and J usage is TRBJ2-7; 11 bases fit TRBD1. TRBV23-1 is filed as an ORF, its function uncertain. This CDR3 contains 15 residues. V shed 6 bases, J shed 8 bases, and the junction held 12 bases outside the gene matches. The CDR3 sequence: CASRIWDRGTPQQYF. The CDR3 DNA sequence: TGCGCCAGCAGGATTTGGGACAGGGGGACGCCCCAGCAGTACTTC.

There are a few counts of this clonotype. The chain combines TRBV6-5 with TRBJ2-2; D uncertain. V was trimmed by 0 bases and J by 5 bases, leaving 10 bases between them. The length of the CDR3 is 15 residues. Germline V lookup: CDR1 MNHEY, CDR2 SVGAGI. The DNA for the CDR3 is TGTGCCAGCAGTTACTCGACCCTTGATACCGGGGAGCTGTTTTTT. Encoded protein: CASSYSTLDTGELFF.

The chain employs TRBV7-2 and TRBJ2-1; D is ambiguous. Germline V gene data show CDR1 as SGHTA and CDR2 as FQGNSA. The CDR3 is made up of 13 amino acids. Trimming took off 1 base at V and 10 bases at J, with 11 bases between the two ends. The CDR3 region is CASSLGPPREQFF. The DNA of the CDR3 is TGTGCCAGCAGCTTAGGGCCCCCCAGGGAGCAGTTCTTC.

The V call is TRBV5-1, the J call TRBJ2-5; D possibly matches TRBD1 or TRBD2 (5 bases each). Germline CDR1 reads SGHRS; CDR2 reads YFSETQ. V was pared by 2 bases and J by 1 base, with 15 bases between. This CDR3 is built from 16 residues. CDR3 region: CASSFPQGELQETQYF. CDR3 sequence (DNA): TGCGCCAGCAGCTTCCCGCAGGGAGAGCTCCAAGAGACCCAGTACTTC.

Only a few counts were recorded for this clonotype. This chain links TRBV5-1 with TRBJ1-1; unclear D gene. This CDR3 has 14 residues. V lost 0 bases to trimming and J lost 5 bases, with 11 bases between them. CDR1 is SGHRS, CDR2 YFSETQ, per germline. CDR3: CASSLAGSGTEAFF. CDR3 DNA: TGCGCCAGCAGCTTGGCTGGGTCGGGTACTGAAGCTTTCTTT. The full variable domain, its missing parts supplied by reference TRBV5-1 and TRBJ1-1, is KAGVTQTPRYLIKTRGQQVTLSCSPISGHRSVSWYQQTPGQGLQFLFEYFSETQRNKGNFPGRFSGRQFSNSRSEMNVSTLELGDSALYLCASSLAGSGTEAFFGQGTRLTVV.

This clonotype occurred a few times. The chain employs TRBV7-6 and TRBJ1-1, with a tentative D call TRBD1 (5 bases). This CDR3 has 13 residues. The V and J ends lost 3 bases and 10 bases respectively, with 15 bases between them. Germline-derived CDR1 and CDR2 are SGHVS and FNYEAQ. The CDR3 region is CASSFSPSGGAFF. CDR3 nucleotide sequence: TGTGCCAGCAGCTTTTCCCCCTCGGGGGGAGCTTTCTTT.

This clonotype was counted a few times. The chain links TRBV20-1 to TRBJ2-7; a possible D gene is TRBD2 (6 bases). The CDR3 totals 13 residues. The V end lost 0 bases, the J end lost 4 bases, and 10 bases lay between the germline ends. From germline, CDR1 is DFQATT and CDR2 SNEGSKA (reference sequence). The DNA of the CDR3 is TGCAGTGCTAGAGATGTGCGGGGTTACGAGCAGTACGTC. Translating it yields CSARDVRGYEQYV.

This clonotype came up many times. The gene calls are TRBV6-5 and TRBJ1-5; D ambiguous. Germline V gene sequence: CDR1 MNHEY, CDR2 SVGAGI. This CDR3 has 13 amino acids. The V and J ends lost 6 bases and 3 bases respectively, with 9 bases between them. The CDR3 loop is CASSLGDNQPQHF. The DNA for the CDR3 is TGTGCCAGCAGCCTCGGAGACAATCAGCCCCAGCATTTT.

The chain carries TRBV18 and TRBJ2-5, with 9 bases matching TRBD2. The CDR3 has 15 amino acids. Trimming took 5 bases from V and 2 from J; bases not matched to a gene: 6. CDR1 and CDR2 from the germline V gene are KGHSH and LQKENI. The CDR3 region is CASSILAGIQETQYF. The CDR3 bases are TGTGCCAGCTCAATCCTAGCGGGGATACAAGAGACCCAGTACTTC.

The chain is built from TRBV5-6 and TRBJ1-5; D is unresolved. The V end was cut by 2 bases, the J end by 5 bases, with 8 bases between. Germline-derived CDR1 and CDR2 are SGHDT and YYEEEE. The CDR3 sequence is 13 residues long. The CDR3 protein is CASSFGSDQPQHF. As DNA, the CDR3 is TGTGCCAGCAGCTTCGGTTCTGATCAGCCCCAGCATTTT.

The CDR3 loop reads CASSPQPGHGYTF. As DNA, the CDR3 is TGTGCCAGCAGCCCCCAGCCAGGGCATGGCTACACCTTC. V is TRBV7-8 and J is TRBJ1-2, with D tentatively TRBD1 (5 bases). Per the germline V gene, CDR1 is SGHVS and CDR2 is FQNEAQ. V was shortened by 5 bases and J by 6 bases, with 13 bases between the two germline ends. The length of the CDR3 is 13 residues.

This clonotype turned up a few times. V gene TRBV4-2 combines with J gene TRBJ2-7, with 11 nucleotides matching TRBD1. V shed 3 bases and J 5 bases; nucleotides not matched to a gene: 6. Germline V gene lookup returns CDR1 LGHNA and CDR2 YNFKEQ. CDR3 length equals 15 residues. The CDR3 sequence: CASSHGTGGPHEQYF. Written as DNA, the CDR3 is TGTGCCAGCAGCCACGGGACAGGGGGACCCCACGAGCAGTACTTC.

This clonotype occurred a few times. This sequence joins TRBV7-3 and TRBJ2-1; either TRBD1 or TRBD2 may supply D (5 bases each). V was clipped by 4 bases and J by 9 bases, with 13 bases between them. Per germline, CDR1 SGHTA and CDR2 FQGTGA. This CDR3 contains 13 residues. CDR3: CASSSGPRGEQFF. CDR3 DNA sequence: TGTGCCAGCAGCTCCGGCCCGAGGGGTGAGCAGTTCTTC.

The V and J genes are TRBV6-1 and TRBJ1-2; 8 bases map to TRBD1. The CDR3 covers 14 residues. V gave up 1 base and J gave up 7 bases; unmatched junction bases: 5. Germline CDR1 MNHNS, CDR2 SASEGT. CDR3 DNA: TGTGCCAGCAGTGAAGAGATCGGACAGGGTGGCTACACCTTC. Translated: CASSEEIGQGGYTF.

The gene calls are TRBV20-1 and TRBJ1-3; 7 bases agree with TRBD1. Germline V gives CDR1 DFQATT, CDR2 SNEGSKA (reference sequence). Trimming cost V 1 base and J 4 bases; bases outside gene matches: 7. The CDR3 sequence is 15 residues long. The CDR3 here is CSARADRDDGNTIYF. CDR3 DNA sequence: TGCAGTGCTAGAGCAGACAGGGACGACGGAAACACCATATATTTT.

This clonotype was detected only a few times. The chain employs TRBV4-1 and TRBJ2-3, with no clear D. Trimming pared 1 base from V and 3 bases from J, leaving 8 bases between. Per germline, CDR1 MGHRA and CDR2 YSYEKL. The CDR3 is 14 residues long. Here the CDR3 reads CASSQVGSTDTQYF. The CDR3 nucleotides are TGCGCCAGCAGCCAAGTGGGCAGTACAGATACGCAGTATTTT.

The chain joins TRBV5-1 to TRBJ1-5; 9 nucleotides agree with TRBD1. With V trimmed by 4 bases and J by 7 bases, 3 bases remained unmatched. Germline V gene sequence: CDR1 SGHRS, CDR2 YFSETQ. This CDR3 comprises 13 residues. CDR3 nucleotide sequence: TGCGCCAGCAGCCCCACAGGGGGCCAGCCCCAGCATTTT. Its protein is CASSPTGGQPQHF. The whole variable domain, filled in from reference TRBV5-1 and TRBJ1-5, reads KAGVTQTPRYLIKTRGQQVTLSCSPISGHRSVSWYQQTPGQGLQFLFEYFSETQRNKGNFPGRFSGRQFSNSRSEMNVSTLELGDSALYLCASSPTGGQPQHFGDGTRLSIL.

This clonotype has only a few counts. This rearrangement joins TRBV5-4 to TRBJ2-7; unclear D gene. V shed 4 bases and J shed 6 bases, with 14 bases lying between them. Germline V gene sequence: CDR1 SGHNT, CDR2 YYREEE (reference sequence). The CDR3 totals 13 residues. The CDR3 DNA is TGTGCCAGCAGCCCGTCACGGTCGCTCGAGCAGTACTTC. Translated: CASSPSRSLEQYF.

The DNA of the CDR3 is TGTGCCAGCAACTATGAGGGGAACACTGAAGCTTTCTTT. Translation gives CASNYEGNTEAFF. The chain employs TRBV9 and TRBJ1-1; D uncertain. Trimming left V 6 bases short and J 1 base short, with 10 bases between. Germline assignment: CDR1 SGDLS and CDR2 YYNGEE. The CDR3 contains 13 residues. The full variable domain, in which reference TRBV9 and TRBJ1-1 provide the parts outside the CDR3, is DSGVTQTPKHLITATGQRVTLRCSPRSGDLSVYWYQQSLDQGLQFLIQYYNGEERAKGNILERFSAQQFPDLHSELNLSSLELGDSALYFCASNYEGNTEAFFGQGTRLTVV.

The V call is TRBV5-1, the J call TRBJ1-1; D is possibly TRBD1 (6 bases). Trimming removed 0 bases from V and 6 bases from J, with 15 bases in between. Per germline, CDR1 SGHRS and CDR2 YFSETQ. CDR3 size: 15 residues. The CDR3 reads CASSLAGQKGPEAFF. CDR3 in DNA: TGCGCCAGCAGCTTGGCCGGACAGAAGGGCCCTGAAGCTTTCTTT. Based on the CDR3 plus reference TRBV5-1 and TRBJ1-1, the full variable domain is KAGVTQTPRYLIKTRGQQVTLSCSPISGHRSVSWYQQTPGQGLQFLFEYFSETQRNKGNFPGRFSGRQFSNSRSEMNVSTLELGDSALYLCASSLAGQKGPEAFFGQGTRLTVV.

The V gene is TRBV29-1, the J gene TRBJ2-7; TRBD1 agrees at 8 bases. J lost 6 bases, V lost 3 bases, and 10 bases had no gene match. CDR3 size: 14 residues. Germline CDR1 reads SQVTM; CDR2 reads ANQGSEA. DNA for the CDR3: TGCAGCGTTGACTCCGGCAGGGGGCTCATCGAGCAGTACTTC. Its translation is CSVDSGRGLIEQYF.